This T cell receptor beta chain was documented in a study of cytomegalovirus exposure and HLA in healthy donors. Study at large: Of all 400 or so donors who were genotyped, roughly 81% belonged to the Caucasian-associated ancestry cluster. Findings and caveats of the study: Apart from CMV serostatus, no immune exposure information was available. In a later analysis, compared with equally common non-associated chains, HLA-associated beta chains were more expanded.

It was with 60 Vbeta and 13 Jbeta primers that the PCR ran. TCRdb's table, derived via immunoSEQ multiplex PCR, lists solely in-frame clones and lacks some. Of approximately 170,000 clones in the sample, about three quarters were seen once. Concerning this clone itself: The antigen is undetermined.

Per germline, CDR1 MNHNY and CDR2 SVGAGI (reference sequence). Trimming shortened V by 7 bases and J by 2 bases, and 12 bases separated the two germline ends. The CDR3 spans 13 residues. The TCR was taken from a woman aged 40 to 50 in good health and CMV-seropositive. The V and J genes are TRBV6-6 and TRBJ2-7, with D possibly being TRBD1 (5 bases). The sample was PBMCs. The chain's CDR3 is CASTQDSPYEQYF. The CDR3 DNA reads as TGTGCCAGCACCCAAGACAGCCCCTACGAGCAGTACTTC.